This TCR beta chain was recovered during a study of identical twins. TCRdb processed the 5' RACE reads anew with MiXCR; each CDR3 protein has one entry. Here the sample spans a few hundred thousand distinct CDR3 sequences, around 18% being singletons. There are 14 residues in the CDR3. V was shortened by 6 bases and J by 6 bases, with 18 bases between the two germline ends. There were only healthy Caucasians among the donors. The rearrangement links TRBV12-3 or TRBV12-4 to TRBJ2-7, with TRBD2 as a possible D gene (5 bases). The sequence derives from a man in his fifties or sixties in good health. Sequenced material: naive T cells sorted from blood. CDR3: CASRTDLSLSEQYF. The CDR3 nucleotides are TGTGCCAGCAGAACGGACTTATCGCTATCCGAGCAGTACTTC.